The TCR beta chain described here comes from a study of CXCR3-negative and CXCR3-positive naive CD8 T cells. Note on this clonotype: The target antigen is unknown.

In preparing the TRB cDNA libraries, 5' RACE with UMI labels was used. After re-calling the 5' RACE reads, TCRdb lists one entry per CDR3 protein, DNA absent. The sample table includes tens of thousands of distinct CDR3 sequences. Whole-study findings and limits: Each naive subset displayed comparably high diversity, whereas memory CD8+ cells displayed much lower diversity.

The CDR3 extends over 15 amino acids. The germline V gene has CDR1 GTSNPN and CDR2 SVGIG (reference sequence). What was sequenced was naive CXCR3- CD8+ T cells from blood. Subset defined: CD45RO-CCR7+CD27+CD95- naive CD8+ T cells lacking CXCR3 (TNR3-). This rearrangement joins TRBV30 to TRBJ2-7; there is no DNA to check the TCRdb D call of TRBD1. This clonotype was obtained from a human donor in good health. Some clones in this sample may be carry-over from other donors' samples. CDR3 amino acids: CAWTPNPLDPLEQYF.